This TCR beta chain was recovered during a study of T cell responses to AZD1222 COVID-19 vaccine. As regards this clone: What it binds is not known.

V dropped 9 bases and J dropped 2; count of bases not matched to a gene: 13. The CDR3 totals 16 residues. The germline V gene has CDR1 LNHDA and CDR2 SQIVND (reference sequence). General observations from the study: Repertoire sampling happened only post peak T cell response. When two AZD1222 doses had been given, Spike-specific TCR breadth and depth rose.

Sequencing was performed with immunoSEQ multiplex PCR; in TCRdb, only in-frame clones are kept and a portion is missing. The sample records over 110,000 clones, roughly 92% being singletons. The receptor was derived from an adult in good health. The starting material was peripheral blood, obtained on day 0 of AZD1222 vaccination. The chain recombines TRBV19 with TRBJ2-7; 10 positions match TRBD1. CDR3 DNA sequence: TGTGCCAGAAGACAGGGGGCGGTAGGGCTCCCCTACGAGCAGTACTTC. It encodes CARRQGAVGLPYEQYF.